The 18 T cell receptor beta chains given below trace back to one sample, sequenced in a study of regulatory T cells in long-lasting Graves disease. Time point noted: newly diagnosed GD, antithyroid drugs for less than 3 months. From PBMCs, RNA was extracted and then used to make the TCR library. The TCR beta library used iRepertoire HTBI primers with Arm-PCR amplification of CDR3. TCRdb re-called the multiplex PCR reads with MiXCR, one entry per CDR3 protein. The table records hundreds of thousands of distinct CDR3 sequences, 15% to 20% of them present only once. The same sample was also used in a study of T cells in Graves' hyperthyroidism and ophthalmopathy.

Sample: peripheral blood mononuclear cells (PBMCs), taken at new diagnosis, from a patient treated with antithyroid drugs. These receptors were taken from a woman aged 35 to 59 with Graves disease.

This clonotype was counted at least ten times. The J gene is TRBJ1-1, the V gene TRBV24-1; 8 nucleotides align to TRBD1. Germline CDR1 and CDR2: KGHDR and SFDVKD. The CDR3 spans 15 residues. V lost 4 bases, J lost 6 bases, and 9 bases stayed unmatched. Here the CDR3 DNA reads TGTGCCACCAGTGAAACAGGGGGAAAACTCTCTGAAGCTTTCTTT. It is translated as CATSETGGKLSEAFF.

Only a few counts were recorded for this clonotype. V and J are TRBV7-8 and TRBJ1-5, with D hard to call. Trimming removed 4 bases from V and 3 bases from J, with 10 bases in between. The CDR3 is 14 amino acids. From germline, CDR1 is SGHVS and CDR2 FQNEAQ. CDR3: CASSWESFNQPQHF. The DNA of the CDR3 is TGTGCCAGCAGCTGGGAGTCCTTCAATCAGCCCCAGCATTTT. Together with reference TRBV7-8 and TRBJ1-5, the CDR3 gives the full variable domain: GAGVSQSPRYKVAKRGQDVALRCDPISGHVSLFWYQQALGQGPEFLTYFQNEAQLDKSGLPSDRFFAERPEGSVSTLKIQRTQQEDSAVYLCASSWESFNQPQHFGDGTRLSIL.

This clonotype was seen ten or more times. The chain carries TRBV20-1 and TRBJ1-2; the match to TRBD1 covers 11 bases. V gave up 3 bases and J gave up 6 bases; unmatched junction bases: 0. Germline CDR1 DFQATT, CDR2 SNEGSKA (reference sequence). This CDR3 has 12 residues. For the CDR3, the DNA is TGCAGTGCTAGGGGACAGGGGGATGGCTACACCTTC. Its translation is CSARGQGDGYTF.

Only a few counts were recorded for this clonotype. The V and J genes are TRBV5-5 and TRBJ1-2; 8 nucleotides align to TRBD1. CDR3 length: 15 residues. The V segment lost 3 bases and the J segment 4 bases; nucleotides outside the gene matches: 8. CDR1 SGHKS and CDR2 YYEKEE come from the germline V gene (reference sequence). The CDR3 loop is CASSSGGTGLYGYTF. As DNA, the CDR3 is TGTGCCAGCAGCTCAGGAGGGACAGGCCTCTATGGCTACACCTTC. Variable domain in full (rest from reference TRBV5-5 and TRBJ1-2): DAGVTQSPTHLIKTRGQQVTLRCSPISGHKSVSWYQQVLGQGPQFIFQYYEKEERGRGNFPDRFSARQFPNYSSELNVNALLLGDSALYLCASSSGGTGLYGYTFGSGTRLTVV.

The chain couples TRBV12-3 or TRBV12-4 to TRBJ1-5, with D unclear. This CDR3 spans 15 amino acids. Trimming removed 6 bases at V and 7 bases at J, with 19 bases between. CDR3 coding DNA: TGTGCCAGCAGCCAAGAACCGGCAGGCCCCCAGCCCCAGCATTTT. Translated, it gives CASSQEPAGPQPQHF.

This clonotype was recorded a few times. The junction and the germline gene differ at one end; a read error may be behind it. The chain recombines TRBV18 with TRBJ2-7, with TRBD1 as a possible D gene (6 bases). CDR3 size: 15 residues. The V gene's germline CDR1 is KGHSH and CDR2 LQKENI. The CDR3 coding sequence is TGTGCTAGCTCACCCCGTCAGGGGAGTGGGTACGAGCAGTACTTC. Amino acid sequence: CASSPRQGSGYEQYF. Full variable domain (rest looked up from reference TRBV18 and TRBJ2-7): NAGVMQNPRHLVRRRGQEARLRCSPMKGHSHVYWYRQLPEEGLKFMVYLQKENIIDESGMPKERFSAEFPKEGPSILRIQQVVRGDSAAYFCASSPRQGSGYEQYFGPGTRLTVT.

This clonotype turned up a few times. The chain couples TRBV29-1 to TRBJ2-1, with D perhaps matching TRBD1 or TRBD2 (6 bases each). V was trimmed by 7 bases and J by 5 bases, leaving 15 bases between them. Germline CDR1 is SQVTM and CDR2 is ANQGSEA. The CDR3 is 13 amino acids. The CDR3 is CSARGVTDNEQFF. The CDR3 DNA reads TGCAGCGCAAGGGGGGTCACGGACAATGAGCAGTTCTTC.

This clonotype was detected a few times. The genes are TRBV14 and TRBJ1-6; tentatively, D is TRBD1 (6 bases). The V end was cut by 1 base, the J end by 4 bases, with 8 bases between. CDR1 is SGHDN, CDR2 FVKESK, per germline. This CDR3 has 15 amino acids. CDR3 sequence (DNA): TGTGCCAGCAGCCAAGCACAGGGTTATAATTCACCCCTCCACTTT. This gives the protein CASSQAQGYNSPLHF.

The chain recombines TRBV7-9 with TRBJ1-1; 9 nucleotides agree with TRBD1. The V segment lost 5 bases and the J segment 1 base; nucleotides outside the gene matches: 8. This CDR3 spans 16 amino acids. Germline lookup yields CDR1 SEHNR and CDR2 FQNEAQ (reference sequence). CDR3 DNA: TGTGCCAGCAGCCTGGACAGGGGCATTCAGAACACTGAAGCTTTCTTT. Translating gives CASSLDRGIQNTEAFF.

V and J are TRBV20-1 and TRBJ1-4; 9 nucleotides line up with TRBD1. V dropped 3 bases and J dropped 7; count of bases not matched to a gene: 6. Germline V gives CDR1 DFQATT, CDR2 SNEGSKA (reference sequence). CDR3 length equals 14 residues. The CDR3 DNA follows: TGCAGTGCTAGTACAGGGGGCTTGGGTGAAAAACTGTTTTTT. Residues: CSASTGGLGEKLFF.

This clonotype was seen many times. The chain couples TRBV6-5 to TRBJ2-5, with 9 bases lining up with TRBD2. The V gene's germline CDR1 is MNHEY and CDR2 SVGAGI. This CDR3 spans 15 amino acids. Trimming cost V 1 base and J 5 bases; bases outside gene matches: 5. The CDR3 sequence: CASSYLAGGRETQYF. CDR3 bases: TGTGCCAGCAGTTACTTGGCGGGGGGGCGGGAGACCCAGTACTTC.

J is TRBJ1-1 and V is TRBV20-1; D may be TRBD1 (6 bases). Trimming pared 5 bases from V and 0 bases from J, leaving 16 bases between. This CDR3 comprises 15 residues. Per germline, CDR1 DFQATT and CDR2 SNEGSKA (reference sequence). The CDR3: CSAPPGGGMNTEAFF. The CDR3 DNA is TGCAGTGCTCCACCTGGCGGGGGCATGAACACTGAAGCTTTCTTT.

There are a few counts of this clonotype. This chain uses TRBV5-6 with TRBJ2-3; D remains unclear. The CDR3 totals 15 residues. V was trimmed by 1 base and J by 2 bases, leaving 11 bases between them. Germline CDR1 is SGHDT and CDR2 is YYEEEE. In DNA form, the CDR3 reads TGTGCCAGCAGCTTGATAGGGCTAGACACAGATACGCAGTATTTT. It yields the protein CASSLIGLDTDTQYF.

This clonotype was detected a few times. The chain recombines TRBV14 with TRBJ1-1; D ambiguous. The germline CDR1 and CDR2 sequences are SGHDN and FVKESK. Trimming removed 1 base at V and 7 bases at J, with 13 bases between. CDR3 size: 14 residues. The CDR3 loop reads CASSQVRGIGEAFF. DNA of the CDR3: TGTGCCAGCAGCCAAGTGAGAGGGATTGGTGAAGCTTTCTTT.

This clonotype has a count of ten or more. The chain uses TRBV2 and TRBJ1-5; 7 nucleotides align to TRBD1. CDR3 length equals 14 residues. CDR1 SNHLY and CDR2 FYNNEI come from the germline V gene. With V trimmed by 7 bases and J by 8 bases, 11 bases remained unmatched. CDR3: CASTLRQGYEPQHF. In nucleotides, the CDR3 is TGTGCCAGCACCCTCCGACAGGGTTACGAGCCCCAGCATTTT.

The chain uses TRBV7-9 and TRBJ1-6, with a tentative D call TRBD1 (5 bases). V dropped 3 bases and J dropped 8 bases, with 17 bases sitting between them. Germline lookup yields CDR1 SEHNR and CDR2 FQNEAQ (reference sequence). This CDR3 has 16 residues. DNA for the CDR3: TGTGCCAGCAGCTTTACTTCCAGCGGAGGGGATTCACCCCTCCACTTT. Translating gives CASSFTSSGGDSPLHF.

This clonotype was observed a few times. The chain couples TRBV20-1 to TRBJ2-7; 9 nucleotides align to TRBD1. CDR3 length: 13 residues. V was pared by 4 bases and J by 2 bases, with 3 bases of the junction left unmatched. Germline-derived CDR1 and CDR2 are DFQATT and SNEGSKA (reference sequence). CDR3: CSANRQGAYEQYF. CDR3 coding DNA: TGCAGTGCTAACCGACAGGGGGCCTACGAGCAGTACTTC.

This clonotype has a count of ten or more. This chain uses TRBV2 with TRBJ1-1, with D unclear. The germline V and J ends were trimmed by 7 bases and 2 bases, with 14 bases remaining between them. In germline, CDR1 is SNHLY, CDR2 FYNNEI. There are 14 residues in the CDR3. CDR3 residues: CASTTRRVNTEAFF. The DNA of the CDR3 is TGTGCCAGCACCACCAGGAGGGTTAACACTGAAGCTTTCTTT. The full variable domain, rest sourced from reference TRBV2 and TRBJ1-1, is EPEVTQTPSHQVTQMGQEVILRCVPISNHLYFYWYRQILGQKVEFLVSFYNNEISEKSEIFDDQFSVERPDGSNFTLKIRSTKLEDSAMYFCASTTRRVNTEAFFGQGTRLTVV.